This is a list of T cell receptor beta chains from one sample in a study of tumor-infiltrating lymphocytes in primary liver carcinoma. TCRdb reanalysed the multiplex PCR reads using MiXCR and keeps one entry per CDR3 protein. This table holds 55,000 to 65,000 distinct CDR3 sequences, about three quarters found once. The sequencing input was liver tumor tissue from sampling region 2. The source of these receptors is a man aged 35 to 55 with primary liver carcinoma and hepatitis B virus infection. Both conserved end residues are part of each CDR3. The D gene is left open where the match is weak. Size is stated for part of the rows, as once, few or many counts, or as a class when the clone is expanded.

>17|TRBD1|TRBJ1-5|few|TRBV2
TGTGCCAGCAGTGTTCCTCTGGGACAGGGGTACAATCAGCCCCAGCATTTT
CASSVPLGQGYNQPQHF
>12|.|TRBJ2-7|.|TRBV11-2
TGTGCCAGCAGCACCGGACGGATCGAGCAGTACTTC
CASSTGRIEQYF
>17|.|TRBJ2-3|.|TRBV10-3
TGTGCCATCAGTGAGTCCAAGAGCAACCCTCTGATAGATACGCAGTGTTTT
CAISESKSNPLIDTQCF
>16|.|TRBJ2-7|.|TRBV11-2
TGTGCCAGCAGGACCCATTCTTCCTGGACAGCATACGAGCAGTACTTC
CASRTHSSWTAYEQYF
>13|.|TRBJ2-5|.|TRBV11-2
TGTGCGAGCAGCTTAGATCTGGAAGAGACCCAGTGCTTC
CASSLDLEETQCF
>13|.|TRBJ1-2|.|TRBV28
TGTGCCAGCAATTTGGAGGGGCCTTATGGCTACACCTTC
CASNLEGPYGYTF
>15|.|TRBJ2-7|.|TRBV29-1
TGCAGCGTTGTTAAGAACAGGCAAAGCCCCTACGAGCAGTACTTC
CSVVKNRQSPYEQYF
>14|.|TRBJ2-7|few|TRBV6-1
TGTGCCAGCCTCAGGACGGAGTTAAGATACGAGCAGTACTTC
CASLRTELRYEQYF
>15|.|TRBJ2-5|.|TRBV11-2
TGTGCCAACAGATTAGACACGGGACAAGAAGAGACCGAGTACTTC
CANRLDTGQEETEYF
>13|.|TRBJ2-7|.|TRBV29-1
TGTAGCGTCGATACAGGGTATGTCGACGGGCAGTACTTC
CSVDTGYVDGQYF
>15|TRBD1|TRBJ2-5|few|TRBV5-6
TGTGCCAGCAGCTTTCCGGACAGGGGGCTCCAGACCCAGTACTTC
CASSFPDRGLQTQYF